The clone carrying this T cell receptor beta chain was recorded many times. The entry originates in a study of T cells in Graves' hyperthyroidism and ophthalmopathy. The CDR3 runs 18 residues. Per germline, CDR1 MNHEY and CDR2 SVGAGI. Trimming took 2 bases from V and 2 from J; bases not matched to a gene: 8. The CDR3 regions of TCR beta were amplified from RNA transcripts. An initial round of RT-PCR targeting the TCR CDR3 relied on the HTBI primer set. TCRdb re-called the multiplex PCR reads through MiXCR, storing one row per CDR3 protein. The sample has 700,000 or so distinct CDR3 sequences, over 15% seen once. Stable Graves' hyperthyroidism meant no ophthalmopathy progression within 18 months. Hyperthyroidism patients were newly diagnosed, had disease duration under 2 months, and were aged 18 to 65 years. Each 10 ml fresh peripheral blood draw supplied the PBMCs.

Sequencing was performed on blood. The rearrangement joins TRBV6-5 to TRBJ1-5, with 11 bases that match TRBD1. This receptor was obtained from a man younger than 30 with Graves' hyperthyroidism. The CDR3 spells CASSYPDRGRVCNQPQHF. The DNA of the CDR3 is TGTGCCAGCAGTTACCCGGACAGGGGGCGAGTGTGCAATCAGCCCCAGCATTTT.